Below are 15 T cell receptor beta chains sequenced from a single sample in a study of cytomegalovirus exposure and HLA in healthy donors. The assay was immunoSEQ multiplex PCR, and TCRdb's table has in-frame clones only and misses some. The repertoire holds approximately 90,000 clones, 93% seen once, with about 1.1% in the top ten. Specimen: PBMCs. Source of these receptors: a woman aged 30 to 39 in good health and CMV-seropositive.

V is TRBV30 and J is TRBJ2-1, with TRBD2 matching over 7 bases. With 2 bases clipped from V and 5 bases from J, the junction kept 24 bases outside the gene matches. This CDR3 comprises 20 residues. Germline values: CDR1 GTSNPN, CDR2 SVGIG (reference sequence). The CDR3 region is CAWSIPPPGLLARSNNEQFF. The CDR3 region has the DNA TGTGCCTGGAGTATACCCCCCCCGGGACTACTTGCCCGCAGCAACAATGAGCAGTTCTTC.

V is TRBV28 and J is TRBJ1-2, with 8 bases aligning to TRBD1. Germline CDR1 reads MDHEN; CDR2 reads SYDVKM. CDR3 size: 14 residues. Losses at the gene ends were 5 bases for V and 5 bases for J; bases not matched to a gene: 7. The CDR3 loop is CASSTQGDLYGYTF. Here the CDR3 DNA reads TGTGCCAGCAGTACACAGGGGGACTTGTATGGCTACACCTTC.

The V gene is TRBV5-6, the J gene TRBJ1-1; D remains ambiguous. The germline gives CDR1 SGHDT, CDR2 YYEEEE. The CDR3 has 14 residues. V shed 3 bases and J shed 3 bases, with 12 bases lying between them. CDR3 nucleotides: TGTGCCAGCAGCTCCTACGACGACTACACTGAAGCTTTCTTT. Translating it yields CASSSYDDYTEAFF.

The chain uses TRBV7-9 and TRBJ1-1, with 8 positions matching TRBD1. J was trimmed by 0 bases and V by 5 bases; bases with no gene match: 8. CDR1 and CDR2 from the germline V gene are SEHNR and FQNEAQ (reference sequence). The CDR3 is 16 amino acids. Written as DNA, the CDR3 is TGTGCCAGCAGCACGACAGGGGTCCTCGTGAACACTGAAGCTTTCTTT. Protein: CASSTTGVLVNTEAFF.

V gene TRBV28 combines with J gene TRBJ1-1; possibly TRBD1 for D (5 bases). This CDR3 has 14 residues. In germline, CDR1 is MDHEN, CDR2 SYDVKM. Trimming left V 5 bases short and J 5 bases short, with 15 bases between. This CDR3 reads CASSRQGGLTEAFF. For the CDR3, the DNA is TGTGCCAGCAGTCGGCAGGGAGGGTTGACTGAAGCTTTCTTT.

The chain is built from TRBV28 and TRBJ1-5, with TRBD1 as a possible D gene (6 bases). Germline-derived CDR1 and CDR2 are MDHEN and SYDVKM. This CDR3 is built from 17 residues. V gave up 5 bases and J gave up 2 bases, with 19 bases separating them. The CDR3 loop is CASSTRIAGAGNQPQHF. As DNA, the CDR3 is TGTGCCAGCAGTACCCGGATTGCGGGGGCTGGCAATCAGCCCCAGCATTTT.

J is TRBJ2-5 and V is TRBV5-1; a weak D match, TRBD2 (6 bases). Trimming stripped 0 bases from V and 3 bases from J, with 12 bases between. Germline lookup yields CDR1 SGHRS and CDR2 YFSETQ. The CDR3 sequence is 15 residues long. The CDR3 loop reads CASSLAEGLKETQYF. CDR3 sequence (DNA): TGCGCCAGCAGCTTGGCCGAGGGACTCAAAGAGACCCAGTACTTC.

This clone was seen just once. The chain joins TRBV7-9 to TRBJ1-2, with D maybe TRBD1 (5 bases). In germline, CDR1 is SEHNR, CDR2 FQNEAQ (reference sequence). CDR3 length equals 15 residues. V gave up 2 bases and J gave up 8 bases, with 18 bases separating them. The CDR3 coding sequence is TGTGCCAGCAGCTTATTCAGGGATTCCGCCTCAGGCTACACCTTC. Translating it yields CASSLFRDSASGYTF.

The chain links TRBV5-1 to TRBJ2-7; maybe TRBD2 (6 bases). CDR1 and CDR2 from the germline V gene are SGHRS and YFSETQ. The CDR3 covers 14 residues. V was cut by 5 bases and J by 4 bases, with 16 bases left in between. CDR3 loop: CASSHLGRQYEQYF. CDR3 DNA: TGCGCCAGCAGTCACCTCGGGAGACAATACGAGCAGTACTTC.

The chain carries TRBV27 and TRBJ1-2; 8 bases match TRBD1. The V segment lost 6 bases and the J segment 5 bases; nucleotides outside the gene matches: 5. The CDR3 runs 13 residues. CDR1 and CDR2 from the germline V gene are MNHEY and SMNVEV (reference sequence). Here the CDR3 reads CASSQDRGYGYTF. CDR3 DNA sequence: TGTGCCAGCAGCCAAGACAGGGGTTATGGCTACACCTTC.

This clone appeared once. The gene calls are TRBV19 and TRBJ2-1; D not certain. The CDR3 is 14 residues long. Germline values: CDR1 LNHDA, CDR2 SQIVND (reference sequence). Between the trimmed V and J ends, which lost 3 bases and 8 bases, there was a span of 14 bases. This chain's CDR3 is CASSIVKAEDEQFF. Here the CDR3 DNA reads TGTGCCAGTAGTATTGTAAAAGCTGAGGATGAGCAGTTCTTC.

This clone was recorded only once. The genes are TRBV5-1 and TRBJ2-5, with TRBD2 matching 9 bases. The CDR3 covers 19 residues. Germline V CDR1 and CDR2: SGHRS, YFSETQ. J was trimmed by 4 bases and V by 0 bases; bases with no gene match: 16. The DNA of the CDR3 is TGCGCCAGCAGCTTGGAGGGTGTGGCGGGAGGGCCCTCGGGAGAGACCCAGTACTTC. The encoded protein is CASSLEGVAGGPSGETQYF.

The J gene is TRBJ2-7, the V gene TRBV7-9; TRBD2 aligns across 11 bases. In germline, CDR1 is SEHNR, CDR2 FQNEAQ (reference sequence). V shed 5 bases, J shed 4 bases, and the junction held 7 bases outside the gene matches. The CDR3 is made up of 15 amino acids. CDR3 in amino acids: CASSPISGRVYEQYF. The CDR3 region has the DNA TGTGCCAGCAGCCCCATTAGCGGGAGGGTTTACGAGCAGTACTTC.

The genes are TRBV13 and TRBJ1-1; no clear D gene. This CDR3 region has 12 residues. Trimming shortened V by 7 bases and J by 0 bases, and 6 bases separated the two germline ends. CDR1 and CDR2 from the germline V gene are PRHDT and FYEKMQ (reference sequence). Here the CDR3 DNA reads TGTGCCAGCACGGGGTTGAACACTGAAGCTTTCTTT. Protein sequence: CASTGLNTEAFF.

V gene TRBV27 combines with J gene TRBJ2-1, with 8 positions matching TRBD1. This CDR3 is built from 13 residues. Germline-derived CDR1 and CDR2 are MNHEY and SMNVEV (reference sequence). The trim removed 5 bases at V and 6 bases at J, leaving 3 bases unmatched. The CDR3 nucleotides read TGTGCCAGCAGTCTCGGACAGGGCAATGAGCAGTTCTTC. It yields the protein CASSLGQGNEQFF.